This T cell receptor (beta chain) was captured in a study of Ad26.COV2.S vaccination and SARS-CoV-2 variants. As for treatment: 15 to 20 received Ad26.COV2.S at low or high dose, single or two shots; 5 received placebo; per-sample allocation not given. Sampling took place 63 days after the first vaccine or placebo injection. This CDR3 is 12 amino acids long. V shed 4 bases and J shed 5 bases, with 8 bases lying between them. Germline values: CDR1 SGHDN, CDR2 FVKESK. Sequenced by immunoSEQ multiplex PCR; TCRdb stores in-frame clones only, minus some. The table lists roughly 410,000 clones, 83% of them singletons.

The V and J genes are TRBV14 and TRBJ2-5; no firm D call. The sequences come from peripheral blood, collected in a trial of Ad26.COV2.S vaccine versus placebo. This receptor was taken from a person between 18 and 65 years old who received the Ad26.COV2.S COVID-19 vaccine or a placebo. The DNA for the CDR3 is TGTGCCAGCAGCCGGATGGAGGAGACCCAGTACTTC. This gives the protein CASSRMEETQYF.